The rows below give T cell receptor beta chains drawn from one sample of a study of blood T cell repertoires in COVID-19. TCRdb keeps only in-frame clones here, not all; method: immunoSEQ multiplex PCR. The table lists 52,000 or so clones, almost 90% of them singletons. The sequencing sample was made of peripheral blood. These receptors originate from a man in his sixties with active COVID-19. Both conserved end residues are part of each CDR3. Fields, in order: clone size, V gene, J gene, D gene, CDR3 DNA, CDR3 protein. A D gene is named only where the DNA matches it firmly. Not every row has a clone size; where given, it reads once, few, many or a size class.

once	TRBV10-2	TRBJ1-2	TRBD1	TGCGCCAGCAGTGAGTCTAGGACAGGCCACTATGGCTACACCTTC	CASSESRTGHYGYTF
.	TRBV3-1/TRBV3-2	TRBJ1-2	TRBD1	TGTGCCAGCAGCGGCCGGCGGACAGGGGACTATGGCTACACCTTC	CASSGRRTGDYGYTF
.	TRBV2	TRBJ2-7	.	TGTGCCAGCAGTGGGACAACAGGCCGGGGGGAGCAGTACTTC	CASSGTTGRGEQYF
.	TRBV24-1	TRBJ2-2	.	TGTGCCACCAGTGATCCCCTAGCGAGCGCCGGGGAGCTGTTTTTT	CATSDPLASAGELFF
.	TRBV27	TRBJ2-1	TRBD2	TGTGCCAGCAGTCCCCTAGCGGGAGCGAATGAGCAGTTCTTC	CASSPLAGANEQFF
once	TRBV2	TRBJ2-7	.	TGTGCCAGCAGTGAAAGCTACAGGGATTTTTACGAGCAGTACTTC	CASSESYRDFYEQYF
.	TRBV5-4	TRBJ2-1	.	TGTGCCAGCAGCTTGGCCAGGGATTGGAGCTCCTACAATGAGCAGTTCTTC	CASSLARDWSSYNEQFF
.	TRBV19	TRBJ2-3	TRBD2	TGTGCCAGTAGTATTCTAGCGGGAGGGCCTACAGATACGCAGTATTTT	CASSILAGGPTDTQYF
.	TRBV9	TRBJ1-5	.	TGTGCCAGCAGCGTTCAGGGTTATAGCAATCAGCCCCAGCATTTT	CASSVQGYSNQPQHF
.	TRBV7-6	TRBJ2-1	TRBD2	TGTGCCAGCAGCTTAGGGGCCGGGACTAGCGGCAATGAGCAGTTCTTC	CASSLGAGTSGNEQFF
.	TRBV10-1	TRBJ2-3	TRBD1	TGCGCCAGCAGTCCGGGACAGGGAGCAGATACGCAGTATTTT	CASSPGQGADTQYF
few	TRBV7-8	TRBJ2-7	.	TGTGCCAGCGGCTTAACGGGAAACTACGAGCAGTACTTC	CASGLTGNYEQYF
few	TRBV7-9	TRBJ1-2	.	TGTGCCAGCAGCCCCCCGGAGGGTCAAGGCTATGGCTACACCTTC	CASSPPEGQGYGYTF
.	TRBV6-5	TRBJ2-7	.	TGTGCCGCGGGGCAGGCCTCCTACGAGCAGTACTTC	CAAGQASYEQYF
.	TRBV6-4	TRBJ1-1	.	TGTGCCAGCAGACAGGGATCGAACACTGAAGCTTTCTTT	CASRQGSNTEAFF
.	TRBV4-1	TRBJ2-5	.	TGCGCCAGCAGCCGACCCGACTTAGCCGTGGGGACCCAGTACTTC	CASSRPDLAVGTQYF
.	TRBV10-1	TRBJ2-7	.	TGCGCCAGCAGTGGAGGAGGGTCCCCTGCCTACGAGCAGTACTTC	CASSGGGSPAYEQYF
.	TRBV5-1	TRBJ2-7	TRBD1	TGCGCCAGCAGCCCACAGACAGGGAAACACAACTACGAGCAGTACTTC	CASSPQTGKHNYEQYF
.	TRBV28	TRBJ1-2	.	TGTGCCAGCAGTTTGGGAGGGGCCACCTCGTATGGCTACACCTTC	CASSLGGATSYGYTF
.	TRBV28	TRBJ2-5	TRBD2	TGTGCCAGCAGTTTACTAGCGGGCAAAGAGACCCAGTACTTC	CASSLLAGKETQYF
.	TRBV7-9	TRBJ2-7	TRBD1	TGTGCCAGCAGCCCCCTCCTTGGGACAGGGGGCTACGAGCAGTACTTC	CASSPLLGTGGYEQYF
.	TRBV2	TRBJ1-5	.	TGTGCCAGCCGGGACTCAATTCTGGGTCAGCCCCAGCATTTT	CASRDSILGQPQHF
.	TRBV5-8	TRBJ2-5	TRBD2	TGTGCCAGCAGACCAGGACTAGCGGTGAGCCCAGAGACCCAGTACTTC	CASRPGLAVSPETQYF
.	TRBV18	TRBJ2-3	.	TGTGCCAGCTCACCAGATGTGGGCAACACAGATACGCAGTATTTT	CASSPDVGNTDTQYF
.	TRBV19	TRBJ2-1	TRBD2	TGTGCCTCCCTTGGGGAGGGAAGATTTCTGTTCTTC	CASLGEGRFLFF
.	TRBV12-3/TRBV12-4	TRBJ2-1	.	TGTGCCAGTGCGTTGAGCTCCTACAATGAGCAGTTCTTC	CASALSSYNEQFF
.	TRBV25-1	TRBJ2-7	TRBD2	TGTGCCAGCAGTGCAGTCGCTAGCGGGCCTCCCTACGAGCAGTACTTC	CASSAVASGPPYEQYF
.	TRBV20-1	TRBJ2-4	.	TGCAGTGCAGAGTCCAAAAACATTCAGTACTTC	CSAESKNIQYF
.	TRBV10-3	TRBJ2-7	TRBD2	TGTGCCATCAACTCTGGGACTAGTGGGACCTACGAGCAGTACTTC	CAINSGTSGTYEQYF
.	TRBV11-2	TRBJ2-2	.	TGTGCCAGCAGCCGGGGACTTGACCACACCGGGGAGCTGTTTTTT	CASSRGLDHTGELFF
.	TRBV5-1	TRBJ2-7	.	TGCGCCAGCAGCTTGGAGGGGTGGGTAGGCTACGAGCAGTACTTC	CASSLEGWVGYEQYF
.	TRBV24-1	TRBJ1-1	.	TGTGCCACCAGTGGAGGCGGGGGCGAGAACACTGAAGCTTTCTTT	CATSGGGGENTEAFF
.	TRBV10-1	TRBJ2-3	TRBD2	TGCGCCAGCAGATTGGGACTAGCGGGGTCCGTAGATACGCAGTATTTT	CASRLGLAGSVDTQYF
.	TRBV28	TRBJ2-3	TRBD2	TGTGCCAGCAGTTCGCGACTAGCGGGAGAAATAGATACGCAGTATTTT	CASSSRLAGEIDTQYF
.	TRBV7-8	TRBJ1-3	.	TGTGCCAGCAGCTTGTTGTCAGGAAACACCATATATTTT	CASSLLSGNTIYF
.	TRBV3-1/TRBV3-2	TRBJ2-5	TRBD1	TGTGCCAGCAGCCAACTGCCGGGACAGGGGGCTTCTGGGACCCAGTACTTC	CASSQLPGQGASGTQYF
.	TRBV3-1/TRBV3-2	TRBJ2-3	.	TGTGCCAGCAGCCAAGATCCAGGGTACAGCACAGATACGCAGTATTTT	CASSQDPGYSTDTQYF
.	TRBV11-2	TRBJ1-2	.	TGTGCCAGCAGCTTAGATCTAACCGGGGGGAATCGGGGCTACACCTTC	CASSLDLTGGNRGYTF
.	TRBV19	TRBJ2-4	.	TGTGCCAGTAGTCTACAGGGAATGGGAAACATTCAGTACTTC	CASSLQGMGNIQYF
.	TRBV4-2	TRBJ2-5	TRBD2	TGTGCCAGCAGCAGGACTAGCGTACAAGAGACCCAGTACTTC	CASSRTSVQETQYF
.	TRBV7-2	TRBJ1-4	.	TGTGCCAGCAGCTTAGGAGGCAGGGGCGAAGAAAAACTGTTTTTT	CASSLGGRGEEKLFF
.	TRBV9	TRBJ2-1	TRBD2	TGTGCCAGCAGCGTGGGACTAGCGGGAGTTAATGAGCAGTTCTTC	CASSVGLAGVNEQFF
.	TRBV19	TRBJ1-2	TRBD1	TGTGCCAGTAGTATAGGATTCGCAGGGGGCCCAAACTATGGCTACACCTTC	CASSIGFAGGPNYGYTF
.	TRBV5-1	TRBJ2-7	TRBD2	TGCGCCAGCAGCTTGGAGGTAGCGGGAGCCTCTTACGAGCAGTACTTC	CASSLEVAGASYEQYF
.	TRBV2	TRBJ2-1	.	TGTGCCAGCAGGGGGGACTTGTCCCCCTACAATGAGCAGTTCTTC	CASRGDLSPYNEQFF
.	TRBV27	TRBJ1-2	TRBD1	TGTGCCAGCAGTTATACAGGGGGCGACTATGGCTACACCTTC	CASSYTGGDYGYTF
.	TRBV12-5	TRBJ1-2	.	TGTGCTAGTGGTTTGGTCGGGACTCCCGGGGGGTCTGGCTACACCTTC	CASGLVGTPGGSGYTF